The 6 T cell receptor beta chains below all came from one sample that was sequenced in a study of blood T cell repertoires in COVID-19. Method: immunoSEQ multiplex PCR; TCRdb's copy keeps in-frame clones and lacks some. This sample has around 190,000 clones, with about 88% found just once. Sequencing was done on a sample of peripheral blood. These receptor sequences come from a man aged 50 or older with COVID-19, enrolled during active disease.

The V gene is TRBV11-2, the J gene TRBJ1-3; D might be TRBD1 (5 bases). The CDR3 totals 16 residues. Germline-derived CDR1 and CDR2 are SGHAT and FQNNGV. Trimming removed 4 bases at V and 0 bases at J, with 13 bases between. The CDR3 here is CASSYIGASSGNTIYF. CDR3 DNA sequence: TGTGCCAGCAGCTATATTGGGGCCAGCTCTGGAAACACCATATATTTT.

V usage is TRBV6-5 and J usage is TRBJ1-2; 10 positions match TRBD1. From germline, CDR1 is MNHEY and CDR2 SVGAGI. V lost 4 bases, J lost 4 bases, and 3 bases stayed unmatched. The CDR3 contains 14 residues. The CDR3 here is CASSSDRGGYGYTF. In DNA, the CDR3 is TGTGCCAGCAGTTCGGACAGGGGGGGCTATGGCTACACCTTC.

This clone was recorded at least ten times. The chain employs TRBV11-2 and TRBJ2-7; D may be TRBD2 (7 bases). The CDR3 runs to 17 residues. Germline CDR1 is SGHAT and CDR2 is FQNNGV. Trimming shortened V by 3 bases and J by 0 bases, and 18 bases separated the two germline ends. DNA of the CDR3: TGTGCCAGCAGCTTGTCTACGGGGGGCGCCAGCTCCTACGAGCAGTACTTC. It encodes CASSLSTGGASSYEQYF.

The V and J genes are TRBV7-2 and TRBJ2-5; possibly TRBD1 for D (6 bases). V lost 4 bases to trimming and J lost 2 bases, with 11 bases between them. CDR1 and CDR2 (germline): SGHTA, FQGNSA. The CDR3 length is 14 residues. CDR3 amino acids: CASSSQGLQETQYF. In nucleotides, the CDR3 is TGTGCCAGCAGCTCGCAGGGGTTGCAAGAGACCCAGTACTTC.

Regarding this clone: Other DNA sequences in this specimen translate into the identical CDR3. V and J are TRBV9 and TRBJ2-3; D is unresolved. Trimming took 0 bases from V and 4 from J, leaving 3 bases between them. Per the germline V gene, CDR1 is SGDLS and CDR2 is YYNGEE. The CDR3 is made up of 12 amino acids. In nucleotides, the CDR3 is TGTGCCAGCAGCGTAGTCGCAGATACGCAGTATTTT. Residues: CASSVVADTQYF.

This chain links TRBV28 with TRBJ2-4; no clear D gene. CDR1 is MDHEN and CDR2 is SYDVKM in the germline V gene. CDR3 size: 15 residues. With 2 bases removed from V and 0 bases from J, the gap between germline ends came to 8 bases. The CDR3 DNA is TGTGCCAGCAGTTTAAATCAGATAGCCAAAAACATTCAGTACTTC. Its translation: CASSLNQIAKNIQYF.